Detailed here is one T cell receptor beta chain. The antigen remains unidentified. This record comes from a study of OX40 agonist ivuxolimab in advanced cancers. Study context: Dosing consisted of intravenous ivuxolimab at 0.01 to 10 mg/kg every 2 weeks. Approximately 41% of patients had received prior checkpoint inhibitor therapy. Study results and limitations: Partial responders receiving 0.1-3.0 mg/kg showed among the lowest clonal expansion. The CD4+ and CD8+ T cells in the blood had expanded clonally by week 6 at 0.1 to 3.0 mg/kg.

Using immunoSEQ multiplex PCR, the repertoire was profiled, and TCRdb retains in-frame clones only, with some absent. The table has about 70,000 clones, around 90% seen once. V was shortened by 3 bases and J by 0 bases, with 15 bases between the two germline ends. From germline, CDR1 is MNHEY and CDR2 SMNVEV (reference sequence). The CDR3 totals 16 residues. Specimen: CD4+ or CD8+ T cells sorted from blood, collected in a trial of the OX40 agonist ivuxolimab. The V and J genes are TRBV27 and TRBJ2-7; the D gene is possibly TRBD1 (6 bases). This receptor was obtained from an adult with an advanced solid tumor such as melanoma, head and neck, liver or kidney cancer. In DNA form, the CDR3 reads TGTGCCAGCAGTTTTTCAACAGGGCTTCTCTCCTACGAGCAGTACTTC. Translated, it gives CASSFSTGLLSYEQYF.